Presented here are 8 T cell receptor beta chains from one specimen sequenced in a study of blood T cell repertoires in COVID-19 (dated by TCRdb to 2020 to 2022). Library preparation was by the immunoSEQ multiplex PCR assay. In its TCRdb copy, this immuneACCESS table keeps in-frame sequences only and misses some clones. Where compared with another copy, unresolved V genes explain less than half of these, and the others have no known cause. This sample gives some 70,000 clones in total; 76% of them show up just once. More than 12% of the sample rests with the top ten. The sample comprised peripheral blood. The receptors here all came from a man in his fifties or sixties with COVID-19, enrolled during active disease.

The J gene is TRBJ1-3, the V gene TRBV28; D unresolved. Trimming cost V 5 bases and J 2 bases, with 13 bases left between them. Germline CDR1 is MDHEN and CDR2 is SYDVKM. The CDR3 loop spans 15 amino acids. CDR3 DNA: TGTGCCAGCAGTGCCTCGGGGATAGCTGGAAACACCATATATTTT. As protein: CASSASGIAGNTIYF.

The CDR3 spells CSVGGVPSGEAFF. CDR3 bases: TGCAGCGTTGGAGGAGTGCCAAGCGGTGAAGCTTTCTTT. The rearrangement uses TRBV29-1 and TRBJ1-1; D is unclear. The V gene lost 4 bases and the J gene lost 7 bases, with 16 bases spanning the gap. The CDR3 sequence is 13 residues long. Germline V gene sequence: CDR1 SQVTM, CDR2 ANQGSEA.

The chain recombines TRBV3-1 (or the pseudogene TRBV3-2) with TRBJ1-1; TRBD1 aligns across 8 bases. The germline CDR1 and CDR2 sequences are LGHDT and YNNKEL (reference sequence). The junction had 7 bases not matched to a gene; V was cut back by 4 bases and J by 3 bases. The CDR3 is made up of 15 amino acids. The CDR3 loop is CASSRWDRIDTEAFF. CDR3 DNA: TGTGCCAGCAGCCGCTGGGACAGGATTGACACTGAAGCTTTCTTT.

The chain combines TRBV4-1 with TRBJ1-1; D not certain. CDR3 length: 16 amino acids. CDR1 MGHRA and CDR2 YSYEKL come from the germline V gene. Trimming shortened V by 4 bases and J by 1 base, and 16 bases separated the two germline ends. CDR3 sequence: CASSPAILGRNTEAFF. The CDR3 DNA follows: TGCGCCAGCAGCCCCGCCATATTAGGGAGGAACACTGAAGCTTTCTTT.

This clone was detected only once. This chain joins TRBV6-5 and TRBJ1-2, with a possible D match to TRBD1 (5 bases). Germline V gene sequence: CDR1 MNHEY, CDR2 SVGAGI. The V end was cut by 6 bases, the J end by 5 bases, with 16 bases between. The CDR3 is 14 amino acids. The CDR3: CASRRDGTSYGYTF. CDR3 DNA sequence: TGTGCCAGCAGGCGGGACGGCACGTCTTATGGCTACACCTTC.

This sequence joins TRBV2 and TRBJ2-7; TRBD2 matches 7 bases. The V and J ends lost 5 bases and 0 bases, in that order; junction bases with no gene match: 13. The CDR3 length is 17 residues. Germline lookup yields CDR1 SNHLY and CDR2 FYNNEI. DNA of the CDR3: TGTGCCAGCAGTCAATCAAGGGCGGGGGACTACTCCTACGAGCAGTACTTC. Its translation: CASSQSRAGDYSYEQYF.

The V and J genes are TRBV6-5 and TRBJ1-4, with D possibly TRBD1 on 6 matching bases. With 6 bases removed from V and 8 bases from J, the gap between germline ends came to 13 bases. CDR3 length equals 13 residues. In germline, CDR1 is MNHEY, CDR2 SVGAGI. CDR3 nucleotides: TGTGCCAGCAGGGGTCGGCAGGGGGAAAAACTGTTTTTT. It translates to CASRGRQGEKLFF.

The chain is built from TRBV5-1 and TRBJ1-5; TRBD1 matches at 10 bases. Germline CDR1 SGHRS, CDR2 YFSETQ. The CDR3 extends over 15 amino acids. Trimming cost V 0 bases and J 7 bases; bases outside gene matches: 4. The CDR3 is CASSLGGTGEQPQHF. DNA for the CDR3: TGCGCCAGCAGCTTGGGTGGGACAGGGGAACAGCCCCAGCATTTT.